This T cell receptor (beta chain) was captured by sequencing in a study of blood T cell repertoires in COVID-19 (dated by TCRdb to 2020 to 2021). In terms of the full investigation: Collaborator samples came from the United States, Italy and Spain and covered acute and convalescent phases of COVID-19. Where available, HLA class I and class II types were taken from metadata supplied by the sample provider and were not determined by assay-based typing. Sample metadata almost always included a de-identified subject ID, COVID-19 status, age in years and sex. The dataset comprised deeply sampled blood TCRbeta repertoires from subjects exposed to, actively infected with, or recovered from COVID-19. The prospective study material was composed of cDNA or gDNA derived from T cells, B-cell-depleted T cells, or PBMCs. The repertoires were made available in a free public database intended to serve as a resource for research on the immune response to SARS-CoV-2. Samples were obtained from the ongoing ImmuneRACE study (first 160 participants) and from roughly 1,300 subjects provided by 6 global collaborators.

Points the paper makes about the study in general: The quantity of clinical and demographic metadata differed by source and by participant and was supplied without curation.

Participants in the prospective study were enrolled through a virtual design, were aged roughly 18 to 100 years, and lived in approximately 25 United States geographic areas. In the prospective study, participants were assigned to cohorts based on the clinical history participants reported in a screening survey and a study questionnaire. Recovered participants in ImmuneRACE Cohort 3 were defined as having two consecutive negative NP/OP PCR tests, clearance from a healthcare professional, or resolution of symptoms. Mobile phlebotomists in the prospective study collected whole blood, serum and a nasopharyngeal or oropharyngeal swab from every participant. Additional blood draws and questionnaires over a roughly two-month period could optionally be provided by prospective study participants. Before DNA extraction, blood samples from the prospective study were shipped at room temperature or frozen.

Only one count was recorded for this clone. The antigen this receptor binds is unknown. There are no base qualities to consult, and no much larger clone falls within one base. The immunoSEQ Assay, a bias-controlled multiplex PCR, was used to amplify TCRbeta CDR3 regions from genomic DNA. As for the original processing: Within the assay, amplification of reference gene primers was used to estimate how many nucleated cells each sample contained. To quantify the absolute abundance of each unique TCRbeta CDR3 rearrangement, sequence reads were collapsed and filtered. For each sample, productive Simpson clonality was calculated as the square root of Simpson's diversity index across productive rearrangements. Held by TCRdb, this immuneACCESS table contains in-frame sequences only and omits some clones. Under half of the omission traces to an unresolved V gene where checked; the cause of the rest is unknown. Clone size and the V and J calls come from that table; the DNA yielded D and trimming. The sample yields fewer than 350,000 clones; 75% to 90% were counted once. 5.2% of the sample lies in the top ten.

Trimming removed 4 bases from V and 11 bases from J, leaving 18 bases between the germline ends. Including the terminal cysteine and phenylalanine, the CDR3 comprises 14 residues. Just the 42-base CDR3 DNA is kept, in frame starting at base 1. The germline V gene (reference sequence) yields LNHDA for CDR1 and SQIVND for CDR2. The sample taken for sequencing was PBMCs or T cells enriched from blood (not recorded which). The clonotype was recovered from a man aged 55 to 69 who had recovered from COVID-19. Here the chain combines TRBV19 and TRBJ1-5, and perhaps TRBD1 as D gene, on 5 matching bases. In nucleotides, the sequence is TGTGCCAGTAGTAAGTTGGGCGCGGGGACGACCCAGCATTTT. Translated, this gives CASSKLGAGTTQHF. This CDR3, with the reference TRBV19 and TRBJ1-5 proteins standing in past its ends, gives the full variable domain DGGITQSPKYLFRKEGQNVTLSCEQNLNHDAMYWYRQDPGQGLRLIYYSQIVNDFQKGDIAEGYSVSREKKESFPLTVTSAQKNPTAFYLCASSKLGAGTTQHFGDGTRLSIL.